Following are 9 T cell receptor beta chains from one sample sequenced in a study of beta chain features in type 1 diabetes. Expressed TCRB transcripts were sequenced because the isolated RNA had all been reverse transcribed beforehand. Data came from immunoSEQ multiplex PCR; TCRdb stores just in-frame clones and leaves some out. The table lists approximately 400,000 clones, more than 13% of them singletons. Source material: naive CD4+ T cells from blood. Receptor source: a woman younger than 35 in good health.

This clone has just a few counts. This chain connects TRBV9 to TRBJ2-1, with TRBD2 matching 11 bases. Germline loops: CDR1 SGDLS, CDR2 YYNGEE. The junction had 10 bases not matched to a gene; V was cut back by 4 bases and J by 7 bases. The CDR3 runs to 16 residues. The CDR3, as DNA: TGTGCCAGCAGCAAAGAGATAGCGGGAGGGGGGAATGAGCAGTTCTTC. Its protein is CASSKEIAGGGNEQFF.

The V and J genes are TRBV13 and TRBJ2-5; 8 bases are a match to TRBD1. Germline assignment: CDR1 PRHDT and CDR2 FYEKMQ (reference sequence). The V segment lost 6 bases and the J segment 7 bases; nucleotides outside the gene matches: 13. The CDR3 is made up of 15 amino acids. Written as DNA, the CDR3 is TGTGCCAGCAGGCTGAAGGACAGGGCCCCAGGGACCCAGTACTTC. Its protein is CASRLKDRAPGTQYF.

This clone was picked up a small number of times. The chain recombines TRBV4-1 with TRBJ2-5, with a tentative D call TRBD2 (5 bases). The CDR3 sequence is 14 residues long. CDR1 and CDR2 from the germline V gene are MGHRA and YSYEKL. V lost 4 bases and J lost 4, with 13 bases in between. The CDR3 reads CASSPQRWGETQYF. CDR3 DNA: TGCGCCAGCAGCCCGCAGCGGTGGGGAGAGACCCAGTACTTC.

This clone was recorded a few times. The rearrangement links TRBV30 to TRBJ2-5; D might be TRBD2 (5 bases). Trimming took 4 bases from V and 1 from J, leaving 13 bases between them. Per germline, CDR1 GTSNPN and CDR2 SVGIG (reference sequence). This CDR3 contains 14 residues. The CDR3 DNA reads as TGTGCCTGGATTAGGGCCGGGATCCAAGAGACCCAGTACTTC. It is translated as CAWIRAGIQETQYF.

This clone was seen more than once but under ten times. The chain has TRBV5-6 and TRBJ1-2; D is possibly TRBD1 (6 bases). The ends were cut back, 0 bases at V and 3 bases at J, with 9 bases in the middle. Germline V CDR1 and CDR2: SGHDT, YYEEEE. CDR3 length equals 14 residues. The DNA of the CDR3 is TGTGCCAGCAGCTTGGACAGGGTGTACTATGGCTACACCTTC. Its protein product is CASSLDRVYYGYTF.

This clone was observed a handful of times. The rearrangement uses TRBV30 and TRBJ2-2, with 9 nucleotides matching TRBD1. Looked up from germline, CDR1 is GTSNPN and CDR2 is SVGIG (reference sequence). The CDR3 has 15 amino acids. Trimming cost V 2 bases and J 6 bases; bases outside gene matches: 7. The CDR3 spells CAWSPGTGLPGELFF. CDR3 bases: TGTGCCTGGAGTCCCGGGACAGGGCTCCCCGGGGAGCTGTTTTTT. The whole variable domain, remainder taken from reference TRBV30 and TRBJ2-2, is SQTIHQWPATLVQPVGSPLSLECTVEGTSNPNLYWYRQAAGRGLQLLFYSVGIGQISSEVPQNLSASRPQDRQFILSSKKLLLSDSGFYLCAWSPGTGLPGELFFGEGSRLTVL.

The chain combines TRBV29-1 with TRBJ2-1; TRBD2 aligns across 9 bases. The length of the CDR3 is 16 residues. The germline CDR1 and CDR2 sequences are SQVTM and ANQGSEA. The junction had 10 bases not matched to a gene; V was cut back by 7 bases and J by 0 bases. DNA for the CDR3: TGCAGCGCTCGCCCCGGGACTAGCCACTCCTACAATGAGCAGTTCTTC. Protein: CSARPGTSHSYNEQFF.

The gene calls are TRBV19 and TRBJ2-1; TRBD1 agrees at 7 bases. Germline CDR1 and CDR2: LNHDA and SQIVND (reference sequence). The ends lost 4 bases at V and 4 bases at J; junction bases unmatched: 4. This CDR3 spans 14 amino acids. In DNA form, the CDR3 reads TGTGCCAGTAGTACTTGGACAGGTTACAATGAGCAGTTCTTC. Protein: CASSTWTGYNEQFF.

This clone was recorded a few times. The identical CDR3 is also encoded by other nucleotide sequences in the sample. The genes are TRBV2 and TRBJ1-5, with D hard to call. Germline V lookup: CDR1 SNHLY, CDR2 FYNNEI. With 2 bases removed from V and 4 bases from J, the gap between germline ends came to 9 bases. This CDR3 has 14 amino acids. CDR3 in DNA: TGTGCCAGCAGTGAACGAGGAGGGAATCAGCCCCAGCATTTT. Protein sequence: CASSERGGNQPQHF.